This T cell receptor beta chain was profiled in a study of blood T cell repertoires in COVID-19. The overall study: Spain, Italy and the United States supplied samples that represented acute and convalescent COVID-19.

This clone was seen many times. Cohorts were based on clinical histories the participants reported. The recovered donors of Cohort 3 showed two negative PCRs, clearance, or symptom resolution. Produced via immunoSEQ multiplex PCR; TCRdb's table is partial and in-frame only. The profile covers about 250,000 clones, with approximately 90% appearing a single time and under 9.5% taken by the ten largest. The clonotype was recovered from a man aged 40-55 years who had recovered from COVID-19. Material: PBMCs or T cells enriched from blood (not recorded which).

CDR3 region: CARHGQLLLSMNTEAFF. CDR3 in DNA: TGTGCGAGACACGGACAGCTATTACTCTCCATGAACACTGAAGCTTTCTTT. V gene TRBV19 combines with J gene TRBJ1-1; possible D gene TRBD1, 6 bases. Germline assignment: CDR1 LNHDA and CDR2 SQIVND (reference sequence). This CDR3 comprises 17 residues.